This is a list of T cell receptor beta chains from one sample in a study of glioma-infiltrating T cells after dendritic cell vaccination. The data were produced by immunoSEQ multiplex PCR, yet TCRdb's version contains in-frame clones alone and is incomplete. The data show just under 100,000 clones, 80% seen once. The starting material was blood, obtained after dendritic cell vaccination. Receptors were obtained from a human donor with glioblastoma. The CDR3 runs from the conserved cysteine through the conserved F or W. Fields, in order: clone size, D gene, V gene, J gene, CDR3 DNA, CDR3 protein. The D gene is left open where the match is weak. Clone size is shown for a subset of rows, as once, few, many or a class of expanded clone.

size: -; D: TRBD2; V: TRBV28; J: TRBJ2-7; DNA: TGTGCCAGCAGGGACAGGACCGGGACTAGCGGGACCTACGAGCAGTACTTC; CDR3: CASRDRTGTSGTYEQYF
size: -; D: TRBD2; V: TRBV28; J: TRBJ2-5; DNA: TGTGCCAGCAGTCAAGGACTAGCGAGTTTGGAAGAGACCCAGTACTTC; CDR3: CASSQGLASLEETQYF
size: -; D: TRBD1; V: TRBV29-1; J: TRBJ2-7; DNA: TGCAGCGTAAGCCAGACAGGGGCCTCCTACGAGCAGTACTTC; CDR3: CSVSQTGASYEQYF
size: -; D: TRBD1; V: TRBV6-5; J: TRBJ1-2; DNA: TGTGCCAGCAGTTACTCACCCCGACAGGGCTATGGCTACACCTTC; CDR3: CASSYSPRQGYGYTF
size: -; D: -; V: TRBV7-9; J: TRBJ1-4; DNA: TGTGCCAGCAGTGTAGCAGGGCCACTGTTTTTT; CDR3: CASSVAGPLFF
size: -; D: -; V: TRBV6-1; J: TRBJ2-7; DNA: TGTGCCAGCAGTACCGGGTCCCCTTTTAGGGAGCAGTACTTC; CDR3: CASSTGSPFREQYF
size: -; D: -; V: TRBV18; J: TRBJ2-3; DNA: TGTGCCAGCTCACCACCTTCGTCGGGGGGCCGAGATACGCAGTATTTT; CDR3: CASSPPSSGGRDTQYF
size: -; D: -; V: TRBV5-1; J: TRBJ2-6; DNA: TGCGCCAGCAGCTTTGGGGAACTAGCTGGGGCCAACGTCCTGACTTTC; CDR3: CASSFGELAGANVLTF
size: -; D: -; V: TRBV6-5; J: TRBJ2-1; DNA: TGTGCCAGCAGTAGGACAGACTACAATGAGCAGTTCTTC; CDR3: CASSRTDYNEQFF
size: few; D: -; V: TRBV6-5; J: TRBJ1-5; DNA: TGTGCCAGCAAAGAATCGGGTCACAGGGCTGAGCCCCAGCATTTT; CDR3: CASKESGHRAEPQHF